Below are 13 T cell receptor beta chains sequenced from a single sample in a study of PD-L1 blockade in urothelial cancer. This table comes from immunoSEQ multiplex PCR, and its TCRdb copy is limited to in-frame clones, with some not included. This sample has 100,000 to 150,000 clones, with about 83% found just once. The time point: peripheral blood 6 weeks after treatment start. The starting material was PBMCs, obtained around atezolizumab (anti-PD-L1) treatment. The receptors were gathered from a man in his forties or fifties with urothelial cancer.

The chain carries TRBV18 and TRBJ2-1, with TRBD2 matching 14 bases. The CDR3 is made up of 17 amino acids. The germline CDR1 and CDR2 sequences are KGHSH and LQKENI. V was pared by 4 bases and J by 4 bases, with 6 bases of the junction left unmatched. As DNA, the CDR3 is TGTGCCAGCTCACTAGTGGGACTAGCGGGAGAGTACAATGAGCAGTTCTTC. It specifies CASSLVGLAGEYNEQFF.

The CDR3 here is CASSPLATGNEQFF. CDR3 sequence (DNA): TGTGCCAGCTCACCACTTGCGACAGGCAATGAGCAGTTCTTC. This chain connects TRBV18 to TRBJ2-1; D is perhaps TRBD1 (6 bases). Trimming left V 1 base short and J 6 bases short, with 10 bases between. The germline V gene has CDR1 KGHSH and CDR2 LQKENI. This CDR3 contains 14 residues.

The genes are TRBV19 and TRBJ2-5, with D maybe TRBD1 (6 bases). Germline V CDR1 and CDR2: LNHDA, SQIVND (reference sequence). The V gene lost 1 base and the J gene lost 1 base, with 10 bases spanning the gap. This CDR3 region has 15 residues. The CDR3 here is CASSIGGQLQETQYF. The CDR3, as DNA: TGTGCCAGTAGTATAGGTGGACAGCTCCAAGAGACCCAGTACTTC.

CDR3 sequence: CASRGTGGENIQYF. CDR3 in DNA: TGTGCCAGCAGGGGGACAGGGGGAGAAAACATTCAGTACTTC. J is TRBJ2-4 and V is TRBV28; 11 nucleotides agree with TRBD1. Per the germline V gene, CDR1 is MDHEN and CDR2 is SYDVKM. The V and J ends lost 6 bases and 5 bases, in that order; junction bases with no gene match: 3. This CDR3 contains 14 residues.

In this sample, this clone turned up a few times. CDR3 amino acids: CASGGQGYNSPLHF. The CDR3 nucleotides read TGTGCCAGTGGGGGACAGGGCTATAATTCACCCCTCCACTTT. V is TRBV10-3 and J is TRBJ1-6, with 9 positions matching TRBD1. Germline-derived CDR1 and CDR2 are ENHRY and SYGVKD. This CDR3 has 14 residues. Losses at the gene ends were 10 bases for V and 3 bases for J; bases not matched to a gene: 4.

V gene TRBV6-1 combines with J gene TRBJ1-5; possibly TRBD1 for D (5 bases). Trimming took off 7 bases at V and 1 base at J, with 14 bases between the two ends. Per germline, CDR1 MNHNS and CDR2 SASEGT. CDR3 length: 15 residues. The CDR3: CASNREGNSNQPQHF. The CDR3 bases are TGTGCCAGCAATCGGGAGGGGAACAGCAATCAGCCCCAGCATTTT.

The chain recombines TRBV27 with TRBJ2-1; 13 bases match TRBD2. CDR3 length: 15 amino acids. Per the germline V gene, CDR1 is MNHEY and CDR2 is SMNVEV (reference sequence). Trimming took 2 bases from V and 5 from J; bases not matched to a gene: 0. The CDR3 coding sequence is TGTGCCAGCAGTTTAGGGACTAGCGGGAACAATGAGCAGTTCTTC. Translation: CASSLGTSGNNEQFF.

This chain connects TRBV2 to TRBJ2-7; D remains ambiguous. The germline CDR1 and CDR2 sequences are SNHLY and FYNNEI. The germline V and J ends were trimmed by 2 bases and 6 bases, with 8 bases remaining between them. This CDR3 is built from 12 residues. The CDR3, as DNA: TGTGCCAGCAGTGAATTTGGGCTCGAGCAGTACTTC. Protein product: CASSEFGLEQYF.

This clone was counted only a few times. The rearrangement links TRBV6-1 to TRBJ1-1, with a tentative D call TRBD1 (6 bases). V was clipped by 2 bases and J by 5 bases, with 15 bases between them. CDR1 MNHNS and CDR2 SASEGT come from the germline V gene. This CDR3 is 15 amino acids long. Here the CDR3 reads CASSESWGPGTEAFF. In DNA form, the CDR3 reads TGTGCCAGCAGTGAATCTTGGGGGCCGGGAACTGAAGCTTTCTTT.

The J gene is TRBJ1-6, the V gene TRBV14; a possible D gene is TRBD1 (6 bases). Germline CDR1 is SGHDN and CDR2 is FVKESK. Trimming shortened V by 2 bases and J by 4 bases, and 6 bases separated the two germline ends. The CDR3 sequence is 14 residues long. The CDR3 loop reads CASSQQGYNSPLHF. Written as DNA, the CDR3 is TGTGCCAGCAGCCAACAGGGGTATAATTCACCCCTCCACTTT.

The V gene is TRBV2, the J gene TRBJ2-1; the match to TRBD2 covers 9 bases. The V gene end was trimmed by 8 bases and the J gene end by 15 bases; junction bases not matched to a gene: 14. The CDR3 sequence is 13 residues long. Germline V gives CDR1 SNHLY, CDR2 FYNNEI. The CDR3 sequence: CASGGSSGRMRFF. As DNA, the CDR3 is TGTGCCAGCGGGGGATCGAGCGGGAGGATGAGGTTCTTC.

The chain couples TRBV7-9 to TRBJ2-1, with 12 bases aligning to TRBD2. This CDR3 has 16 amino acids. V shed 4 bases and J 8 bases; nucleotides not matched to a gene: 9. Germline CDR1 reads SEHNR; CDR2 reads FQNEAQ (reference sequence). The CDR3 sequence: CASSSQTSGSGHEQFF. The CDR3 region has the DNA TGTGCCAGCAGCTCCCAGACTAGCGGGAGTGGGCATGAGCAGTTCTTC.

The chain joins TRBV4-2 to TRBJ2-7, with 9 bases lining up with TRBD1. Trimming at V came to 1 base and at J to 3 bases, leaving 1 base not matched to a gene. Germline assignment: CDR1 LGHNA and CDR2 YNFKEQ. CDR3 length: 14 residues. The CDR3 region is CASSQGQGDYEQYF. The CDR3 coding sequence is TGTGCCAGCAGCCAAGGACAGGGGGACTACGAGCAGTACTTC.